This TCR beta chain was sequenced during a study of cytomegalovirus exposure and HLA in healthy donors. Germline lookup yields CDR1 SGHTA and CDR2 FQGNSA. V lost 7 bases and J lost 4; bases outside the gene matches: 15. The length of the CDR3 is 16 residues. In this sample, this clone turned up a few times. The primer mix had 60 Vbeta and 13 Jbeta primers. Repertoires were generated with immunoSEQ multiplex PCR, while TCRdb's copy carries only in-frame clones and drops some. The sample lists roughly 140,000 clones; over 60% were seen once. This chain connects TRBV7-2 to TRBJ1-1, with 7 positions matching TRBD1. The TCR was taken from a man aged 40-49 years in good health and CMV-seropositive. Sequenced input: PBMCs. The CDR3 bases are TGTGCCAGCACCCCCCCAGGGGGTTGGGGCGGCACTGAAGCTTTCTTT. Protein sequence: CASTPPGGWGGTEAFF.